The T cell receptor beta chain under discussion was sequenced for a study of blood T cell repertoires in COVID-19. Study overall: Sample material is recorded as cDNA or gDNA derived from T cells, B-cell-depleted T cells, or PBMCs.

The germline gives CDR1 MNHEY, CDR2 SVGAGI. The ends were cut back, 8 bases at V and 2 bases at J, with 7 bases in the middle. This CDR3 is 12 amino acids long. Method: immunoSEQ multiplex PCR; TCRdb's copy keeps in-frame clones and lacks some. The sample has 180,000 or so clones, approximately 85% seen once; the top ten hold under 8%. This clone was seen a few times. Other DNA sequences in the sample encode the same CDR3. The chain carries TRBV6-5 and TRBJ1-3, with D uncertain. What was sequenced was PBMCs or T cells enriched from blood (not recorded which). The clonotype originates from a man aged 40-55 years who had recovered from COVID-19. The CDR3 sequence: CASQTAGNTIYF. CDR3 DNA: TGTGCCAGCCAAACTGCTGGAAACACCATATATTTT.